The present T cell receptor (beta chain) was sequenced within a study of shared clonotypes between healthy human individuals. Findings and caveats of the study: Sequencing depth was a factor that was expected to affect clonotype sharing among donors. Richness estimates generally favored naive over memory subsets.

The CDR3 totals 16 residues. The V and J ends lost 5 bases and 0 bases, in that order; junction bases with no gene match: 6. In germline, CDR1 is SGHTA, CDR2 FQGNSA. The study ran the assay at deep level. Authors' analysis steps: As immunoSEQ supplied junction-only sequences (without quality scores), filtering differed. Sequenced by immunoSEQ multiplex PCR; TCRdb stores in-frame clones only, minus some. The D gene and trimming were derived from the DNA, and the V and J assignments and clone size from that table. The repertoire holds some 2 million clones, with roughly 96% as singletons. Of note for this clone: Its specificity is not known.

The V gene is TRBV7-2, the J gene TRBJ2-7, with 11 bases identical to TRBD1. Sequencing was done on a sample of naive CD4+ T cells sorted from blood. Subset in this sample: CD45RA+ positively selected. The sequence came from a man younger than 35 in good health. The CDR3 nucleotides are TGTGCCAGCAGCCTACGGGACAGGGGGAGCTCCTACGAGCAGTACTTC. This translates into CASSLRDRGSSYEQYF.